This T cell receptor beta chain was sequenced in a study of T-cell memory formation after mild COVID-19. Overall study results and limits: In second-wave clones peaking day 37, SARS-CoV-2 specificity remained unconfirmed. CD4/CD8 balance characterized clones contracting day 15 to 85, and CD4+ skew characterized later expanders.

The authors produced TCR alpha and TCR beta cDNA libraries with sample barcodes and UMIs by 5'RACE using constant-segment primers. TCRdb analysed the 5' RACE reads with MiXCR anew, one entry per CDR3 protein. The data show approximately 450,000 distinct CDR3 sequences, about 20% seen once. Note on this clonotype: Its specificity is not known.

The V end lost 0 bases, the J end lost 3 bases, and 17 bases lay between the germline ends. The CDR3 extends over 17 amino acids. CDR1 and CDR2 from the germline V gene are LGHNA and YSLEER. This sequence was found in an adult woman who had mild COVID-19 (a few samples of this study predate the infection). Cell type and time point are not known. Material for sequencing was PBMCs or a T cell subset sorted from them (not recorded which). This chain connects TRBV4-3 to TRBJ2-5, with D maybe TRBD2 (6 bases). The CDR3, as DNA: TGCGCCAGCAGCCAAGAGGACCGAAGACTAGATGAAGAGACCCAGTACTTC. This translates into CASSQEDRRLDEETQYF.